This is a list of T cell receptor beta chains from one sample in a study of a mutant IDH1 vaccine in newly diagnosed glioma. Sequenced by immunoSEQ multiplex PCR; TCRdb stores in-frame clones only, minus some. The sample holds 44,000 or so clones, around 81% seen once. Their specific antigens are unknown. Sequenced here: PBMCs, sampled from a glioma patient whose treatment included an IDH1 peptide vaccine. These receptors were taken from a woman aged 40 to 50 with glioma. Some clones in this sample may be carry-over from other donors' samples. The CDR3 runs from the conserved cysteine through the conserved F or W. A D gene is named only where the DNA matches it firmly. Clone size, where shown, is once, few, many, or a class for clones that have expanded.

NA	NA	TRBV7-9	TRBJ1-4	CASSRRAGNEKLFF	TGTGCCAGCAGTAGGCGGGCGGGTAATGAAAAACTGTTTTTT
NA	TRBD1	TRBV13	TRBJ1-3	CASSNSDRVGNTIYF	TGTGCCAGCAGCAACTCTGACAGGGTTGGAAACACCATATATTTT
NA	NA	TRBV19	TRBJ2-7	CASSIVGQPDYEQYF	TGTGCCAGTAGTATAGTAGGACAGCCCGACTACGAGCAGTACTTC
NA	NA	TRBV7-2	TRBJ2-3	CASSFIPTSTDTQYF	TGTGCCAGCAGCTTTATTCCTACAAGCACAGATACGCAGTATTTT
medium-sized	NA	TRBV6-6	TRBJ1-5	CASSYDPSDIQPQHF	TGTGCCAGCAGTTACGACCCTTCCGACATTCAGCCCCAGCATTTT
NA	NA	TRBV27	TRBJ2-7	CASSLDRPYEQYF	TGTGCCAGCAGTTTAGACCGACCGTACGAGCAGTACTTC
NA	NA	TRBV27	TRBJ2-6	CASSLFGVFAFSGANVLTF	TGTGCCAGCAGTTTGTTTGGGGTTTTTGCTTTCTCTGGGGCCAACGTCCTGACTTTC
once	NA	TRBV12-5	TRBJ2-5	CASGLSYGEETQYF	TGTGCTAGTGGTTTGAGCTACGGGGAAGAGACCCAGTACTTC
once	TRBD1	TRBV4-1	TRBJ1-2	CATGQAEGLDYGYTF	TGCGCCACCGGACAGGCGGAGGGGTTAGACTATGGCTACACCTTC
NA	NA	TRBV11-2	TRBJ1-2	CASSLRAGSGYTF	TGTGCCAGCAGCTTAAGGGCAGGGAGCGGCTACACCTTC
NA	NA	TRBV5-8	TRBJ1-5	CASSSGPWRGAGQPQHF	TGTGCCAGCAGCTCGGGGCCCTGGCGGGGGGCTGGTCAGCCCCAGCATTTT
NA	NA	TRBV28	TRBJ1-1	CASSLLPVMNTEAFF	TGTGCCAGCAGTTTATTGCCGGTCATGAACACTGAAGCTTTCTTT
NA	NA	TRBV19	TRBJ1-2	CASSIFGNKRYGYTF	TGTGCCAGTAGTATCTTCGGCAACAAACGATATGGCTACACCTTC
NA	TRBD1	TRBV11-2	TRBJ2-1	CASSLRTGGNEQFF	TGTGCCAGCAGCCTCCGGACAGGGGGCAATGAGCAGTTCTTC
NA	NA	TRBV6-6	TRBJ1-5	CASILNQPQHF	TGTGCCAGCATTCTAAATCAGCCCCAGCATTTT
NA	NA	TRBV9	TRBJ2-5	CASSVGQGGRAETQYF	TGTGCCAGCAGCGTAGGTCAGGGAGGAAGGGCGGAGACCCAGTACTTC
once	TRBD1	TRBV5-4	TRBJ1-2	CASSLVGTAYGYTF	TGTGCCAGCAGCTTGGTAGGGACAGCATATGGCTACACCTTC
NA	TRBD1	TRBV2	TRBJ1-1	CASSEDRGRGTEAFF	TGTGCCAGCAGTGAGGACAGGGGTAGGGGCACTGAAGCTTTCTTT
NA	TRBD1	TRBV5-5	TRBJ2-6	CASSLKGQGAQGANVLTF	TGTGCCAGCAGCTTGAAGGGACAGGGGGCGCAAGGGGCCAACGTCCTGACTTTC
NA	NA	TRBV5-1	TRBJ1-5	CASSPMDNGQPQHF	TGCGCCAGCAGCCCTATGGACAACGGTCAGCCCCAGCATTTT
NA	TRBD2	TRBV9	TRBJ2-1	CASSGGGYNEQFF	TGTGCCAGCAGCGGGGGAGGGTACAATGAGCAGTTCTTC
NA	NA	TRBV9	TRBJ1-2	CASSVGGGLAAYGYTF	TGTGCCAGCAGCGTAGGGGGGGGACTCGCGGCCTATGGCTACACCTTC
NA	TRBD1	TRBV19	TRBJ2-1	CASRKQGASDEQFF	TGTGCCAGTAGGAAACAGGGGGCGAGTGATGAGCAGTTCTTC
NA	TRBD2	TRBV6-4	TRBJ2-3	CASSPSGGATDTQYF	TGTGCCAGCAGTCCAAGCGGGGGGGCGACAGATACGCAGTATTTT
NA	NA	TRBV4-2	TRBJ1-5	CASSPRQDSVPQHF	TGTGCCAGCAGCCCGAGACAGGACAGTGTGCCCCAGCATTTT
NA	NA	TRBV4-1	TRBJ1-4	CASSQLGPYVSEKLFF	TGCGCCAGCAGCCAATTGGGACCGTACGTTAGTGAAAAACTGTTTTTT
once	TRBD2	TRBV4-3	TRBJ2-7	CASSQDLGGGTSSYEQYF	TGCGCCAGCAGCCAAGATCTTGGTGGTGGGACTAGCTCCTACGAGCAGTACTTC
few	NA	TRBV6-6	TRBJ1-5	CASSYGAGETYQPQHF	TGTGCCAGCAGTTACGGGGCAGGTGAGACATATCAGCCCCAGCATTTT
NA	NA	TRBV5-5	TRBJ2-7	CASSLSRDEQYF	TGTGCCAGCAGCTTGAGCAGAGACGAGCAGTACTTC
NA	NA	TRBV15	TRBJ1-1	CATSDSQNTEAFF	TGTGCCACAAGCGACTCCCAGAACACTGAAGCTTTCTTT
once	NA	TRBV5-1	TRBJ2-3	CASSFPPLRGQSMGLTDTQYF	TGCGCCAGCAGCTTTCCTCCCCTTCGTGGACAGTCTATGGGGCTCACAGATACGCAGTATTTT
NA	NA	TRBV28	TRBJ2-7	CASSLTLLRQTIEQYF	TGTGCCAGCAGTCTTACCCTTTTGCGGCAGACTATTGAGCAGTACTTC
medium-sized	NA	TRBV29-1	TRBJ1-3	CSVTEPGNTIYF	TGCAGCGTCACCGAACCGGGAAACACCATATATTTT
NA	NA	TRBV7-9	TRBJ2-1	CASTTLSVLASNEQFF	TGTGCCAGCACCACTTTGTCGGTCCTAGCAAGCAATGAGCAGTTCTTC
NA	NA	TRBV11-3	TRBJ2-7	CASSLGDSVYEQYF	TGTGCCAGCAGCTTAGGGGATTCAGTCTACGAGCAGTACTTC
NA	NA	TRBV28	TRBJ2-7	CASSYYYEQYF	TGTGCCAGCAGTTACTACTACGAGCAGTACTTC